Listed below are T cell receptor beta chains from one sample, sequenced in a study of patients and donors after allogeneic stem cell transplantation. MiXCR, run by TCRdb on the RT-PCR reads, gives a single entry per CDR3 protein. The profile covers approximately 200,000 distinct CDR3 sequences, with over 30% appearing a single time and around 10% taken by the ten largest. Sequencing was carried out using blood, either unsorted or a sorted T cell fraction (not recorded which). The source is a human donor who was either an allogeneic HSCT recipient or a stem cell or donor lymphocyte infusion donor (not recorded which). It is not recorded whose cells these are; they may come from a transplant donor. Both conserved end residues are part of each CDR3. D genes are given only for firm matches. The size field is filled for only some rows; it gives once, few, many or a size class.

v_gene	d_gene	j_gene	abundance	CDR3nt	CDR3aa
TRBV9	.	TRBJ2-2	.	TGTGCCGGCAGCGTCCGAGAGAACACCGGGGAGCTGTTTTTT	CAGSVRENTGELFF
TRBV5-1	TRBD1	TRBJ1-2	.	TGCGCCAGCAGCTGGGACAGCGCCTATGGCTACACCTTC	CASSWDSAYGYTF
TRBV20-1	TRBD1	TRBJ2-2	.	TGCAGTGCTAGAGGAGCCAGGGGGACCGGGGAGCTGTTTTTT	CSARGARGTGELFF
TRBV28	TRBD1	TRBJ2-7	few	TGTGCCAGCAGTTTAGGGGGACAGGGATCCTACGAGCAGTACTTC	CASSLGGQGSYEQYF
TRBV24-1	TRBD1	TRBJ1-2	.	TGTGCCACCAGTGCCGCGGGACAGGGGAACTATGGCTACACCTTC	CATSAAGQGNYGYTF
TRBV12-3/TRBV12-4	.	TRBJ1-2	.	TGTGCCAGCAGGGTGACAGAGGCTAACTATGGCTACACCTTC	CASRVTEANYGYTF
TRBV9	TRBD1	TRBJ1-1	.	TGTGCCAGCAGCGCCAACAGGGGATGGGTTTTTGACACTGAAGCTTTCTTT	CASSANRGWVFDTEAFF
TRBV20-1	.	TRBJ1-5	few	TGCAGTGCTAGAAGGGACGGAAATCAGCCCCAGCATTTT	CSARRDGNQPQHF
TRBV7-6	TRBD2	TRBJ2-7	.	TGTGCCAGCAGCCGAAACAGCGGGGGGGTCTACGAGCAGTACTTC	CASSRNSGGVYEQYF
TRBV12-3/TRBV12-4	.	TRBJ1-4	.	TGTGCCAGCAGTTTGCGGGGGTCGGATGAAAAACTGTTTTTT	CASSLRGSDEKLFF
TRBV11-2	.	TRBJ1-1	few	TGTGCCAGCAGCCGCGAGGCTGAAGCTTTCTTT	CASSREAEAFF
TRBV3-1	.	TRBJ2-1	.	TGTGCCAGCAGCCAAGGGGAGACAGGCCAGCAGTTCTTC	CASSQGETGQQFF
TRBV24-1	.	TRBJ1-6	few	TGTGCCACCAGTGATCGGGGGCGAGATTCACCCCTCCACTTT	CATSDRGRDSPLHF
TRBV12-3/TRBV12-4	.	TRBJ2-5	.	TGTGCCAGCAGGTCCGACGAGGGCGGGAACAGCCGAGAGACCCAGTACTTC	CASRSDEGGNSRETQYF
TRBV20-1	.	TRBJ2-2	.	TGCAGTGCTAGAGATCTAGAACGGCGCACCGGGGAGCTGTTTTTT	CSARDLERRTGELFF
TRBV20-1	.	TRBJ1-5	.	TGCAGTGCTAGCCCCCGGGACGGTGATCAGCCCCAGCATTTT	CSASPRDGDQPQHF
TRBV6-5	.	TRBJ1-6	.	TGTGCCAGCAGCTCAGGGGCCCCGTCAAATTCACCCCTCCACTTT	CASSSGAPSNSPLHF
TRBV29-1	TRBD1	TRBJ2-1	.	TGCAGCGTTGCCCAGGACAGGGCGGGCGATGAGCAGTTCTTC	CSVAQDRAGDEQFF
TRBV5-1	.	TRBJ1-5	.	TGCGCCACCGATTGGGGGGTTAGCAATCAGCCCCAGCATTTT	CATDWGVSNQPQHF
TRBV5-1	.	TRBJ2-3	.	TGCGCCAGCAGCCAGGGACCGAACACAGATACGCAGTATTTT	CASSQGPNTDTQYF
TRBV6-6	.	TRBJ2-4	.	TGTGCCAGCAGTTACTCGGACCCAGGCATTCAGTACTTC	CASSYSDPGIQYF
TRBV6-1	.	TRBJ1-5	.	TGTGCCAGCAGTGAAGTCGGACTACCTCTGGGATATAGCAATCAGCCCCAGCATTTT	CASSEVGLPLGYSNQPQHF
TRBV2	.	TRBJ2-7	.	TGTGCCAGCAGTGCAGGGACCAAGCGGTACTTC	CASSAGTKRYF
TRBV4-3	TRBD1	TRBJ1-2	.	TGCGCCAGCAGCCGAATACAGGGGGCGAACTATGGCTACACCTTC	CASSRIQGANYGYTF
TRBV2	TRBD1	TRBJ1-5	few	TGTGCCAGCAGTGAACGGGGGACAGGGGGTGTTCAGCCCCAGCATTTT	CASSERGTGGVQPQHF
TRBV12-3/TRBV12-4	.	TRBJ1-1	few	TGTGCCAGCAGTCTACTCATGAACACTGAAGCTTTCTTT	CASSLLMNTEAFF
TRBV5-1	TRBD1	TRBJ1-6	many	TGCGCCAGCAGCTACGGGGGACAGGGGAGTTCACCCCTCCACTTT	CASSYGGQGSSPLHF
TRBV7-6	TRBD1	TRBJ1-1	.	TGTGCCAGCAGCCCCTTGGGACAGCCCATGAACACTGAAGCTTTCTTT	CASSPLGQPMNTEAFF
TRBV29-1	.	TRBJ2-2	.	TGCAGCGTTGAAGCTGACGGGGCGCGAACCGGGGAGCTGTTTTTT	CSVEADGARTGELFF
TRBV20-1	.	TRBJ1-1	few	TGCAGTGCCGGGGGGTCAGCTTTCTTT	CSAGGSAFF
TRBV11-1	TRBD1	TRBJ1-2	many	TGTGCCAGCAGCTTTCCTGACAGGGGGCAAGGTGGCTACACCTTC	CASSFPDRGQGGYTF
TRBV7-6	.	TRBJ2-7	.	TGTGCCAGCAGCTTAGAGACTTCTTCGGGGGAGCAGTACTTC	CASSLETSSGEQYF
TRBV29-1	.	TRBJ2-5	.	TGCAGCGTTAAGACAGGTTGGCAAGAGACCCAGTACTTC	CSVKTGWQETQYF
TRBV7-6	.	TRBJ2-1	.	TGTGCCAGCAGCTGGGGCGGCACCTACAATGAGCAGTTCTTC	CASSWGGTYNEQFF
TRBV18	.	TRBJ2-4	once	TGTGCCAGCTCACCACAACCCTCAACCAAAAACATTCAGTACTTC	CASSPQPSTKNIQYF
TRBV5-6	.	TRBJ2-3	few	TGTGCCAGCAGCGCTTCCCCGGGCGGGGTGACAGATACGCAGTATTTT	CASSASPGGVTDTQYF
TRBV28	.	TRBJ2-7	.	TGTGCCAGCAGGTCCCGCGACTCTTACGAGCAGTACTTC	CASRSRDSYEQYF
TRBV27	TRBD1	TRBJ1-1	.	TGTGCCAGCAGTGCGGACAGGGACACTGAAGCTTTCTTT	CASSADRDTEAFF
TRBV29-1	.	TRBJ2-1	.	TGCAGCGTCGGTCCAGGGGAAAGTTTGAATGAGCAGTTCTTC	CSVGPGESLNEQFF
TRBV21-1	.	TRBJ1-4	.	TGTGCCAGCAGCACCCGGGACAGGTTAAATGAAAAACTGCTTTTT	CASSTRDRLNEKLLF
TRBV6-1	.	TRBJ2-5	.	TGTGCCAGCATCAAGTTTAGAAGCCAAGAGACCCAGTACTTC	CASIKFRSQETQYF
TRBV12-3/TRBV12-4	TRBD1	TRBJ1-5	few	TGTGCCAGCTCGACAGGGTATAGCAATCAGCCCCAGCATTTT	CASSTGYSNQPQHF
TRBV5-1	.	TRBJ1-3	.	TGCGCCAGCAGCGGAGCCGCTGGAAACACCATATATTTT	CASSGAAGNTIYF
TRBV24-1	.	TRBJ1-5	.	TGTGCCACCAGTGATTCGTCAGTTTATAGCAATCAGCCCCAGCATTTT	CATSDSSVYSNQPQHF
TRBV6-1	.	TRBJ1-4	few	TGTGCCAGCAGTGACCAGGGCAGGGGTGAAAAACTGTTTTTT	CASSDQGRGEKLFF
TRBV7-9	.	TRBJ1-1	.	TGTGCCAGCAGTCCAACCTTTCCGGGAACGAAGAACACTGAAGCTTTCTTT	CASSPTFPGTKNTEAFF
TRBV28	.	TRBJ2-4	few	TGTGCCAGCAGTAAACCGGGCCACCAGTACTTC	CASSKPGHQYF
TRBV18	.	TRBJ2-3	.	TGTGCCAGCTCACCAGTGGCAGATACGCAGTATTTT	CASSPVADTQYF
TRBV10-3	TRBD1	TRBJ1-1	.	TGTGCCATCAGATTAGGGACAGGGAACACTGAAGCTTTCTTT	CAIRLGTGNTEAFF